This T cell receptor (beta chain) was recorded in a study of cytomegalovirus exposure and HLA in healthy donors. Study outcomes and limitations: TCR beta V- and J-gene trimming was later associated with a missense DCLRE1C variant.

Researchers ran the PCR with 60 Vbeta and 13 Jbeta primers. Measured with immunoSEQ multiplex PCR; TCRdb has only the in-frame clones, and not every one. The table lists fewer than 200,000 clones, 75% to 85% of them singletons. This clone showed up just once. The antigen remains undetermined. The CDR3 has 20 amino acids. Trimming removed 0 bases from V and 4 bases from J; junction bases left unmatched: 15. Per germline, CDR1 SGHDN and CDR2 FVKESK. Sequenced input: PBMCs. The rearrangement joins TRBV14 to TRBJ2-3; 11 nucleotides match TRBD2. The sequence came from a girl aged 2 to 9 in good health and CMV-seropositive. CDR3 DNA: TGTGCCAGCAGCCAAGACTCCCAGATGTTAGCGGGGGGGTGGTCAGATACGCAGTATTTT. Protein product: CASSQDSQMLAGGWSDTQYF.